This entry lists 29 T cell receptor beta chains sequenced from one sample in a study of spatial heterogeneity in lung cancer. The sample's time point: blood at routine non-recurrence follow-up after resection. From the 5' RACE reads, TCRdb called clonotypes with MiXCR, one entry per CDR3 protein. Seen here are approximately 17,000 distinct CDR3 sequences, about 18% observed once, and the top ten hold 6.2%. The material was PBMCs, obtained at follow-up. These receptors were obtained from a male donor with early-stage non-small cell lung cancer.

Within the sample, this clonotype is medium-sized. The genes are TRBV6-2 or TRBV6-3 and TRBJ2-1; TRBD2 is a possible D gene (6 bases). This CDR3 has 17 residues. Germline assignment: CDR1 MNHEY and CDR2 SVGEGT. Trimming cost V 1 base and J 0 bases, with 13 bases left between them. CDR3 nucleotide sequence: TGTGCCAGCAGTTACTTAACCGGGGGAAGCTCCTACAATGAGCAGTTCTTC. Translation gives CASSYLTGGSSYNEQFF.

The gene calls are TRBV18 and TRBJ2-7, with 10 bases that match TRBD1. Unmatched junction bases numbered 6, after V lost 4 bases and J lost 3 bases. Germline assignment: CDR1 KGHSH and CDR2 LQKENI. This CDR3 region has 15 residues. DNA of the CDR3: TGTGCCAGCTCACTTGGACAGGGGGAAGGCTACGAGCAGTACTTC. Translating gives CASSLGQGEGYEQYF.

The J gene is TRBJ1-1, the V gene TRBV30; D is ambiguous. The CDR3 is 13 residues long. With 2 bases removed from V and 1 base from J, the gap between germline ends came to 8 bases. Germline V gene data show CDR1 as GTSNPN and CDR2 as SVGIG (reference sequence). CDR3 residues: CAWSPSGNTEAFF. The CDR3 bases are TGTGCCTGGAGTCCTTCGGGGAACACTGAAGCTTTCTTT.

In its sample, this clonotype was seen many times. The gene calls are TRBV7-2 and TRBJ2-5, with unresolved D. The germline V gene has CDR1 SGHTA and CDR2 FQGNSA. The CDR3 is made up of 14 amino acids. Trimming took 2 bases from V and 9 from J, leaving 16 bases between them. CDR3: CASSLLNMVVAQYF. CDR3 nucleotides: TGTGCCAGCAGCTTATTAAATATGGTGGTTGCCCAGTACTTC.

This clonotype is medium-sized within its sample. The V gene is TRBV3-1, the J gene TRBJ2-2; D is undetermined. The CDR3 runs to 15 residues. In germline, CDR1 is LGHDT, CDR2 YNNKEL (reference sequence). Trimming took 7 bases from V and 7 from J, leaving 19 bases between them. CDR3 loop: CASNHGDPVVGELFF. In DNA form, the CDR3 reads TGTGCCAGCAACCATGGGGATCCCGTGGTCGGGGAGCTGTTTTTT.

In its sample, this clonotype is medium-sized. The chain recombines TRBV9 with TRBJ2-7, with 12 bases aligning to TRBD1. V was pared by 2 bases and J by 5 bases, with 8 bases of the junction left unmatched. There are 16 residues in the CDR3. The germline V gene has CDR1 SGDLS and CDR2 YYNGEE. The CDR3 spells CASSVGTGGAAHEQYF. The CDR3, as DNA: TGTGCCAGCAGCGTGGGGACAGGGGGCGCGGCCCACGAGCAGTACTTC.

This clonotype has only a few counts. J is TRBJ1-1 and V is TRBV7-9; TRBD1 agrees at 9 bases. The CDR3 contains 14 residues. CDR1 SEHNR and CDR2 FQNEAQ come from the germline V gene (reference sequence). V gave up 6 bases and J gave up 3 bases; unmatched junction bases: 5. CDR3 residues: CASRKQGADTEAFF. The DNA of the CDR3 is TGTGCCAGCAGGAAACAGGGGGCGGACACTGAAGCTTTCTTT. Full variable domain (rest looked up from reference TRBV7-9 and TRBJ1-1): DTGVSQNPRHKITKRGQNVTFRCDPISEHNRLYWYRQTLGQGPEFLTYFQNEAQLEKSRLLSDRFSAERPKGSFSTLEIQRTEQGDSAMYLCASRKQGADTEAFFGQGTRLTVV.

By proportion, this clonotype is medium-sized. The chain carries TRBV12-3 or TRBV12-4 and TRBJ2-7; D unclear. There are 12 residues in the CDR3. Trimming stripped 4 bases from V and 4 bases from J, with 8 bases between. DNA of the CDR3: TGTGCCAGCAGTTCCTCCGGGTACGAGCAGTACTTC. Protein sequence: CASSSSGYEQYF.

This clonotype was observed many times. The chain joins TRBV19 to TRBJ2-3, with 8 nucleotides matching TRBD2. V trimming: 5 bases; J trimming: 1 base; junction bases outside the gene matches: 5. The CDR3 is 15 residues long. Looked up from germline, CDR1 is LNHDA and CDR2 is SQIVND (reference sequence). The CDR3 DNA reads as TGTGCCAGTAGTTATGATAGCGGGGGCACAGATACGCAGTATTTT. This codes for CASSYDSGGTDTQYF.

In its sample, this clonotype was seen once. A much larger clone lies one base from this, so it may be a read error. This chain uses TRBV7-2 with TRBJ2-3; tentatively, D is TRBD1 (6 bases). Germline V CDR1 and CDR2: SGHTA, FQGNSA. CDR3 length: 14 amino acids. The CDR3 protein is CASSLTGGADKQYF. DNA for the CDR3: TGTGCCAGCAGCTTGACAGGAGGTGCAGATAAGCAGTATTTT.

This clonotype occurred a few times. This chain's CDR3 is CASSLRDGSAFSGANVLTF. DNA of the CDR3: TGTGCCAGCAGTCTGCGGGACGGCAGTGCCTTCTCTGGGGCCAACGTCCTGACTTTC. The chain recombines TRBV27 with TRBJ2-6; D is possibly TRBD2 (6 bases). Trimming cost V 5 bases and J 0 bases, with 20 bases left between them. The V gene's germline CDR1 is MNHEY and CDR2 SMNVEV (reference sequence). The CDR3 covers 19 residues.

This chain links TRBV6-6 with TRBJ2-1, with 11 bases matching TRBD2. The length of the CDR3 is 18 residues. CDR1 is MNHNY, CDR2 SVGAGI, per germline (reference sequence). With V trimmed by 0 bases and J by 7 bases, 11 bases remained unmatched. CDR3 region: CASSYSAPSGGRNNEQFF. CDR3 bases: TGTGCCAGCAGTTACTCGGCCCCTAGCGGGGGGCGAAATAATGAGCAGTTCTTC.

The chain recombines TRBV5-1 with TRBJ2-7, with TRBD2 as a possible D gene (7 bases). Trimming stripped 4 bases from V and 6 bases from J, with 20 bases between. CDR1 and CDR2 from the germline V gene are SGHRS and YFSETQ. This CDR3 region has 15 residues. The CDR3 reads CASSPMGGRAVEQYF. In DNA, the CDR3 is TGCGCCAGCAGCCCAATGGGGGGGCGGGCCGTCGAGCAGTACTTC.

This clonotype was counted only a few times. The J gene is TRBJ1-6, the V gene TRBV7-9, with 7 positions matching TRBD1. The length of the CDR3 is 15 residues. CDR1 is SEHNR, CDR2 FQNEAQ, per germline (reference sequence). The V segment lost 4 bases and the J segment 10 bases; nucleotides outside the gene matches: 10. The CDR3 DNA reads as TGTGCCAGCAGCTACGACAGGGCTGTTCAGTCACCCCTCCACTTT. Protein sequence: CASSYDRAVQSPLHF.

The rearrangement uses TRBV7-3 and TRBJ1-2; maybe TRBD1 (5 bases). There are 14 residues in the CDR3. Per the germline V gene, CDR1 is SGHTA and CDR2 is FQGTGA. V gave up 5 bases and J gave up 6 bases, with 16 bases separating them. For the CDR3, the DNA is TGTGCCAGCAGCGCCTCGGGACCGCCGGATGGCTACACCTTC. This translates into CASSASGPPDGYTF.

In this sample, this clonotype is medium-sized. This chain uses TRBV15 with TRBJ1-5; possibly TRBD1 for D (6 bases). This CDR3 region has 19 residues. Deletions cut 0 bases from V and 2 bases from J, with 20 bases between. The germline gives CDR1 LNHNV, CDR2 YYDKDF (reference sequence). The CDR3 loop is CATSRDRALQGWGNQPQHF. CDR3 bases: TGTGCCACCAGCAGAGATCGGGCCTTACAGGGATGGGGCAATCAGCCCCAGCATTTT. The full variable domain, its missing parts supplied by reference TRBV15 and TRBJ1-5, is DAMVIQNPRYQVTQFGKPVTLSCSQTLNHNVMYWYQQKSSQAPKLLFHYYDKDFNNEADTPDNFQSRRPNTSFCFLDIRSPGLGDTAMYLCATSRDRALQGWGNQPQHFGDGTRLSIL.

The rearrangement links TRBV3-1 to TRBJ1-4; no reliable D call. V lost 0 bases to trimming and J lost 12 bases, with 8 bases between them. CDR1 is LGHDT, CDR2 YNNKEL, per germline (reference sequence). CDR3 length: 12 amino acids. CDR3 bases: TGTGCCAGCAGCCAAGATATGAGGCAACTGTTTTTT. This translates into CASSQDMRQLFF. Full variable domain (missing parts from reference TRBV3-1 and TRBJ1-4): DTAVSQTPKYLVTQMGNDKSIKCEQNLGHDTMYWYKQDSKKFLKIMFSYNNKELIINETVPNRFSPKSPDKAHLNLHINSLELGDSAVYFCASSQDMRQLFFGSGTQLSVL.

This clonotype was seen repeatedly, ten times or more. This chain connects TRBV5-5 to TRBJ1-2; the match to TRBD1 covers 8 bases. The junction had 7 bases not matched to a gene; V was cut back by 4 bases and J by 8 bases. The CDR3 spans 13 residues. Germline V gives CDR1 SGHKS, CDR2 YYEKEE (reference sequence). DNA for the CDR3: TGTGCCAGCAGCCCTCCCAGGGGGCGCGGCTACACCTTC. Its protein product is CASSPPRGRGYTF.

This clonotype was picked up a small number of times. The chain joins TRBV2 to TRBJ2-5; 7 bases fit TRBD2. Trimming took 3 bases from V and 9 from J; bases not matched to a gene: 16. This CDR3 is 16 amino acids long. Germline values: CDR1 SNHLY, CDR2 FYNNEI. This CDR3 is CASSEFPRRGSGAQYF. CDR3 bases: TGTGCCAGCAGTGAGTTCCCGCGGCGGGGCAGCGGGGCCCAGTACTTC.

Only one count was recorded for this clonotype. This chain links TRBV7-2 with TRBJ2-5; D is unclear. This CDR3 comprises 13 residues. CDR1 is SGHTA, CDR2 FQGNSA, per germline. Between the trimmed V and J ends, which lost 0 bases and 0 bases, there was a span of 2 bases. Here the CDR3 reads CASSLAHQETQYF. In DNA, the CDR3 is TGTGCCAGCAGCTTAGCCCACCAAGAGACCCAGTACTTC.

This clonotype was counted ten times or more. The rearrangement uses TRBV20-1 and TRBJ1-1, with 7 bases aligning to TRBD1. V shed 2 bases and J 3 bases; nucleotides not matched to a gene: 6. Germline loops: CDR1 DFQATT, CDR2 SNEGSKA (reference sequence). The CDR3 is 14 amino acids. The CDR3 protein is CSARKGARDTEAFF. DNA of the CDR3: TGCAGTGCTAGAAAGGGGGCTCGCGACACTGAAGCTTTCTTT.

In its sample, this clonotype was seen a few times. This rearrangement joins TRBV28 to TRBJ1-1; D ambiguous. The CDR3 sequence is 14 residues long. With 5 bases removed from V and 4 bases from J, the gap between germline ends came to 14 bases. Germline loops: CDR1 MDHEN, CDR2 SYDVKM. The CDR3 spells CASSLIYVPTEAFF. Written as DNA, the CDR3 is TGTGCCAGCAGTCTAATCTACGTGCCCACTGAAGCTTTCTTT.

On this clonotype: A read error is possible here, since a much larger clone lies one base away. The V and J genes are TRBV19 and TRBJ2-3; tentative D call: TRBD2 (6 bases). The V gene's germline CDR1 is LNHDA and CDR2 SQIVND (reference sequence). The CDR3 totals 14 residues. The CDR3 DNA sequence: TGTGCCAGTAGAAGGAGGGGTGGCACAGATGCGCAGTATTTT. Amino acids: CASRRRGGTDAQYF.

In this sample, this clonotype is medium-sized. The chain links TRBV30 to TRBJ1-2; 8 bases map to TRBD1. J was trimmed by 4 bases and V by 3 bases; bases with no gene match: 4. Germline CDR1 reads GTSNPN; CDR2 reads SVGIG (reference sequence). This CDR3 contains 13 residues. As DNA, the CDR3 is TGTGCCTGGAGGAGGGACAGGCCCTATGGCTACACCTTC. Residues: CAWRRDRPYGYTF.

A few counts support this clonotype. V usage is TRBV12-3 or TRBV12-4 and J usage is TRBJ1-5; 8 positions match TRBD1. The CDR3 spans 15 residues. The J segment lost 1 base and the V segment lost 8 bases, leaving 7 bases of the junction unmatched. This CDR3 is CASAYRGGSNQPQHF. CDR3 nucleotide sequence: TGTGCCAGCGCTTACAGGGGGGGGAGCAATCAGCCCCAGCATTTT.

This clonotype was observed at least ten times. The CDR3 DNA is TGTGCCAGCAGTTTTCGGTCCCACCTCAATCAGCCCCAGCATTTT. This encodes CASSFRSHLNQPQHF. This chain uses TRBV12-3 or TRBV12-4 with TRBJ1-5; D not resolved. V gave up 3 bases and J gave up 3 bases, with 12 bases separating them. CDR3 length: 15 amino acids.

This clonotype came up a few times. For the CDR3, the DNA is TGCGCCAGCAGCCAAGGATATCGGCAGGGAAGGCTCCCTAGGCTAGAGACCCAGTACTTC. It encodes CASSQGYRQGRLPRLETQYF. This rearrangement joins TRBV4-3 to TRBJ2-5; D perhaps matches TRBD1 (5 bases). Germline values: CDR1 LGHNA, CDR2 YSLEER. V lost 1 base and J lost 4, with 28 bases in between. This CDR3 contains 20 residues.

V gene TRBV9 combines with J gene TRBJ2-3; maybe TRBD2 (6 bases). Trimming left V 3 bases short and J 1 base short, with 18 bases between. Germline loops: CDR1 SGDLS, CDR2 YYNGEE. The CDR3 covers 17 residues. CDR3 protein: CASSAETRRGGTDTQYF. Here the CDR3 DNA reads TGTGCCAGCAGCGCGGAGACTAGGCGGGGCGGCACAGATACGCAGTATTTT.

This clonotype was seen a few times. V and J are TRBV29-1 and TRBJ1-1; D is perhaps TRBD1 (6 bases). The V gene lost 6 bases and the J gene lost 1 base, with 18 bases spanning the gap. CDR1 is SQVTM and CDR2 is ANQGSEA in the germline V gene. This CDR3 spans 15 amino acids. The CDR3 DNA follows: TGCAGCGTGGCCCCCCACAGGGCGCAGAACACTGAAGCTTTCTTT. Protein: CSVAPHRAQNTEAFF.